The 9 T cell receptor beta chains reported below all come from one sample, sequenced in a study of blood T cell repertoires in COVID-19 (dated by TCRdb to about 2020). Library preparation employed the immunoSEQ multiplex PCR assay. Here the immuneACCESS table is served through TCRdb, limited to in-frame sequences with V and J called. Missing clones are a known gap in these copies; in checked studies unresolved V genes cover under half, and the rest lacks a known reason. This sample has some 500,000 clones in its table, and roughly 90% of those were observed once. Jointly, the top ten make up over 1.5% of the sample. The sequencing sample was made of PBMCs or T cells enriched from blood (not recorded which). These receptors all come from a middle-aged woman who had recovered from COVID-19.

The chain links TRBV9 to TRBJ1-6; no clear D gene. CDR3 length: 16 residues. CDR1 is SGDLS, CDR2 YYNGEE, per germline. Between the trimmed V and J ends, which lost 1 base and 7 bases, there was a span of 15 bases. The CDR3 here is CASSVFELAGNSPLHF. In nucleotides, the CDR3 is TGTGCCAGCAGCGTATTTGAGTTAGCGGGGAATTCACCCCTCCACTTT. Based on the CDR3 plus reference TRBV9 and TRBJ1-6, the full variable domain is DSGVTQTPKHLITATGQRVTLRCSPRSGDLSVYWYQQSLDQGLQFLIQYYNGEERAKGNILERFSAQQFPDLHSELNLSSLELGDSALYFCASSVFELAGNSPLHFGNGTRLTVT.

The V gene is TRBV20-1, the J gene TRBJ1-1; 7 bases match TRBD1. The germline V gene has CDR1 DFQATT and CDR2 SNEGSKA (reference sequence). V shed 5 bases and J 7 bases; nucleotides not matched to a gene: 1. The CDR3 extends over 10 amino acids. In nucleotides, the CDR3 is TGCAGTGCTTGGGACAGTGAAGCTTTCTTT. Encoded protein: CSAWDSEAFF.

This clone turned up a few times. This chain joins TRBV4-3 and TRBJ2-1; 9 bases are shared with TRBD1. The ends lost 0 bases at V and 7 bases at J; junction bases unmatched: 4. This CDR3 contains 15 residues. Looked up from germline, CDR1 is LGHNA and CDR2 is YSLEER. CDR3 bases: TGCGCCAGCAGCCAAGACTGGGACAGGGTGAATGAGCAGTTCTTC. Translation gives CASSQDWDRVNEQFF.

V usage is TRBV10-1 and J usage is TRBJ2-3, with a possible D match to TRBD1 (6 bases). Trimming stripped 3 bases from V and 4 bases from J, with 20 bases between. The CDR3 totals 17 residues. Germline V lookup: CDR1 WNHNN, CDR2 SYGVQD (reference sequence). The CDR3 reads CASSESLLRDNADTQYF. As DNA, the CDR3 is TGCGCCAGCAGTGAATCCCTTTTACGGGACAACGCAGATACGCAGTATTTT.

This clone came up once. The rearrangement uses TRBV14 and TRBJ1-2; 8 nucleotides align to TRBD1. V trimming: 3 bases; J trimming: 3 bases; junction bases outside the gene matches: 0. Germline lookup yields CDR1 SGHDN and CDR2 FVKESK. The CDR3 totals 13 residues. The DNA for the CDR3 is TGTGCCAGCAGCCACAGGGGGCACTATGGCTACACCTTC. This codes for CASSHRGHYGYTF.

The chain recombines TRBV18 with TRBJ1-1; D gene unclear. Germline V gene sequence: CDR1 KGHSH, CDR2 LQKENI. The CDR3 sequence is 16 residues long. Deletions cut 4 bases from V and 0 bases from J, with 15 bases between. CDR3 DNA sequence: TGTGCCAGCTCACTTTACACCCAGGCTATGAACACTGAAGCTTTCTTT. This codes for CASSLYTQAMNTEAFF.

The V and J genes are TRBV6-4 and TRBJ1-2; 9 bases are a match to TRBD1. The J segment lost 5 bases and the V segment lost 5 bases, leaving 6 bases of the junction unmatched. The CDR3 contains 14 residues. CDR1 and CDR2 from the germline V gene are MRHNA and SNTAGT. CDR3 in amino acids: CASSPGTGRYGYTF. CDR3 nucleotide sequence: TGTGCCAGCAGTCCTGGGACAGGGAGATATGGCTACACCTTC.

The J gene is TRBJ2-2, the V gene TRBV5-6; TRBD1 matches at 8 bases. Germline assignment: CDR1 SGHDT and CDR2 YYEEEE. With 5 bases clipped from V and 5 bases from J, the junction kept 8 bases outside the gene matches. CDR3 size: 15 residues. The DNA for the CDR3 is TGTGCCAGCAGTATCGGACAGGGTTTGACCGGGGAGCTGTTTTTT. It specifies CASSIGQGLTGELFF. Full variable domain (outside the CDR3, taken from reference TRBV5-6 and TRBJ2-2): DAGVTQSPTHLIKTRGQQVTLRCSPKSGHDTVSWYQQALGQGPQFIFQYYEEEERQRGNFPDRFSGHQFPNYSSELNVNALLLGDSALYLCASSIGQGLTGELFFGEGSRLTVL.

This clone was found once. The CDR3 is CASSLSGGAAYGYTF. In DNA form, the CDR3 reads TGTGCCAGCTCACTATCAGGGGGCGCTGCCTATGGCTACACCTTC. The rearrangement links TRBV18 to TRBJ1-2, with 8 bases identical to TRBD1. Trimming removed 4 bases from V and 4 bases from J; junction bases left unmatched: 8. The CDR3 length is 15 residues. Germline V gene sequence: CDR1 KGHSH, CDR2 LQKENI.